The 2 T cell receptor beta chains in this list originate from one sample, sequenced in a study of beta chain features in type 1 diabetes. General study findings and limits: People with Type 1 diabetes carried modestly yet significantly shorter TCRB CDR3s in all four CD4+ subsets.

These receptors are not linked to any known antigen. Reverse transcribing all isolated RNA meant expressed TCRB transcripts were sequenced. Sequenced by immunoSEQ multiplex PCR; TCRdb stores in-frame clones only, minus some. The sample holds about 150,000 clones, 10% seen once. Sequences were obtained from central memory CD4+ T cells from blood. The receptors were sampled from a man aged 25-40 years with type 1 diabetes.

This clone occurred a few times. The chain uses TRBV4-3 and TRBJ2-7; 7 nucleotides agree with TRBD1. Germline CDR1 and CDR2: LGHNA and YSLEER. Germline trimming cut 1 base from V and 0 bases from J; bases unmatched to any gene: 3. The CDR3 spans 15 residues. CDR3 bases: TGCGCCAGCAGCCAAGGGACAGGAGACTCCTACGAGCAGTACTTC. This codes for CASSQGTGDSYEQYF.

This rearrangement joins TRBV28 to TRBJ2-4, with TRBD2 matching over 10 bases. Germline loops: CDR1 MDHEN, CDR2 SYDVKM. V shed 5 bases and J 8 bases; nucleotides not matched to a gene: 9. CDR3 length: 15 residues. The CDR3 here is CASSIAGGRRDIQYF. The CDR3 DNA reads as TGTGCCAGCAGTATAGCGGGAGGACGACGAGACATTCAGTACTTC.